Included here is one T cell receptor (beta chain) sequence, with context. This clone was counted at least ten times. Its antigen remains unidentified. The CDR3 extends 3 residues past the end of the read, so its final part is completed from the germline J gene. The entry originates in a study of T cell clonality in common variable immunodeficiency (dated by TCRdb to between 2014 and 2017). The research as a whole found: According to the authors, finding the cause of the higher clonality in CVID would require sequencing the repertoires of T cell subpopulations. Reportedly, TCRbeta sequences from CVID had fewer deletions and N-nucleotide insertions, and highly modified clones with 13 or more V deletions were absent from CVID. Correlations of repertoire features with clinical complications were constrained by heterogeneity among patients within the CVID cohort. Fewer TCRbeta clones were shared among CVID subjects than among healthy controls (p < 0.0001). TCRbeta clonality was higher in CVID subjects than in healthy controls (t-test p = 0.018), and the increase was most characteristic of about a third of subjects. Despite equal DNA input, controls averaged about 81,820 unique sequences per sample versus roughly 32,000 in CVID samples.

CDR1 is given as SGHTA and CDR2 as FQGNSA, both from the germline V gene. V has 2 bases trimmed and J has 2 bases trimmed; junction bases matching no gene number 3. From cysteine to phenylalanine, the CDR3 is 15 amino acids long. Of the CDR3's DNA, 36 bases were read; they are in frame from base 1. Equivalent amounts of genomic DNA from CVID and control samples were used as sequencing input. For every sample, a 60 bp segment covering the rearranged TCRbeta CDR3 region was amplified and then sequenced. TCRbeta amplification used the immunoSEQ assay, a bias-corrected multiplex PCR with high-throughput sequencing. In the source study's methods: Every unique nucleotide sequence counted as a clone and was annotated with V, D and J genes, copy number and frequency. Sequences were labeled productive if in frame, and non-productive if out of frame or containing stop codons. Clonality was calculated from Shannon's entropy as previously described. The predicted amino acid sequences of productive clones were used to derive mean CDR3 Kyte-Doolittle hydropathy. The R hclust function was used to hierarchically cluster scaled V gene usage with Manhattan distance and complete linkage. Clone sharing by CDR3 amino acid sequence was assessed by resampling 12 repertoires per group over 100 rounds. The repertoires were searched for about 68 published EBV-specific TCRbeta sequences and some 230 published CMV-specific TCRbeta sequences. Analysis left out a couple of CVID samples that produced under 10,000 sequences, so a few dozen CVID repertoires remained. TCRdb retrieved this table from immuneACCESS and kept in-frame rearrangements only. Not all clones are present; in checked studies, unresolved V genes account for under half, and no reason is known for the remainder. V and J calls and clone size are copied from that table; D and trimming were computed from the DNA. The sample counts tens of thousands of clones, each observed more than once. The ten biggest clones cover around 0.82% of the sample.

Most of the CVID patients and most of the healthy controls were of Caucasian heritage. Heparinized peripheral whole blood samples of about 5 to 9 ml were obtained from each donor. Genomic DNA from adults with common variable immune deficiency (CVID) and from healthy adult controls was used for sequencing of TCRbeta CDR3 repertoires. The control group comprised some 22 healthy adult volunteers, roughly 12 female and around ten male, aged roughly 23 to 70 years with a mean age of roughly 32. Diluted blood was density-centrifuged over Hypaque 1077 or Ficoll-Paque to isolate peripheral blood mononuclear cells. Genomic DNA was obtained from unsorted mononuclear cells using either Qiagen column purification or a centrifugation-based method.

This sequence was found in a person aged 18 to 75 in good health. The sample was peripheral blood mononuclear cells. The chain joins TRBV7-2 to TRBJ2-7; 10 bases in the middle match TRBD2. CDR3 reads: CASSLSGRATYEQYF. The sequenced CDR3 bases are TGTGCCAGCAGCTTAAGCGGGAGGGCCACCTACGAG.